This T cell receptor (beta chain) was recorded in a study of OX40 agonist ivuxolimab in advanced cancers. Study at large: Ivuxolimab is an agonistic anti-OX40 (CD134) antibody, and patients were treated with it.

Germline loops: CDR1 SNHLY, CDR2 FYNNEI. This CDR3 comprises 14 residues. V trimming: 7 bases; J trimming: 5 bases; junction bases outside the gene matches: 10. Sequencing was performed with immunoSEQ multiplex PCR; in TCRdb, only in-frame clones are kept and a portion is missing. The sample has roughly 98,000 clones; about four fifths are singletons. The origin of this receptor is an adult with an advanced solid tumor such as melanoma, head and neck, liver or kidney cancer. Here the sequenced sample was CD4+ or CD8+ T cells sorted from blood, taken in a trial of the OX40 agonist ivuxolimab. The chain combines TRBV2 with TRBJ2-5, with 7 positions matching TRBD2. The CDR3 DNA sequence: TGTGCCAGCACTCGAGTTAATAGCGGGGAGACCCAGTACTTC. This sequence encodes CASTRVNSGETQYF.